The sequence of this T cell receptor beta chain was determined in a study of blood T cell repertoires in COVID-19. Study overall: The samples span acute and convalescent COVID-19 from the United States, Italy and Spain. T cells, B-cell-depleted T cells, or PBMCs supplied cDNA or gDNA.

V gave up 3 bases and J gave up 0 bases; unmatched junction bases: 10. Germline assignment: CDR1 SGHRS and CDR2 YFSETQ. This CDR3 region has 17 residues. The authors' processing: Researchers report that nucleated cell counts were estimated from reference gene primer amplification. Generated by immunoSEQ multiplex PCR, the TCRdb table keeps only in-frame clones and is missing some. V and J calls and clone size are given by that table; D and trimming were obtained from the DNA. Here the sample spans hundreds of thousands of clones, 70% to 90% being singletons. This rearrangement joins TRBV5-1 to TRBJ2-5; 8 nucleotides match TRBD2. This TCR came from a man aged 50 or older with acute or convalescent COVID-19. Sample: peripheral blood. CDR3 region: CASSSPGGDPYQETQYF. The CDR3 DNA is TGCGCCAGCAGCTCCCCCGGGGGGGACCCGTACCAAGAGACCCAGTACTTC.